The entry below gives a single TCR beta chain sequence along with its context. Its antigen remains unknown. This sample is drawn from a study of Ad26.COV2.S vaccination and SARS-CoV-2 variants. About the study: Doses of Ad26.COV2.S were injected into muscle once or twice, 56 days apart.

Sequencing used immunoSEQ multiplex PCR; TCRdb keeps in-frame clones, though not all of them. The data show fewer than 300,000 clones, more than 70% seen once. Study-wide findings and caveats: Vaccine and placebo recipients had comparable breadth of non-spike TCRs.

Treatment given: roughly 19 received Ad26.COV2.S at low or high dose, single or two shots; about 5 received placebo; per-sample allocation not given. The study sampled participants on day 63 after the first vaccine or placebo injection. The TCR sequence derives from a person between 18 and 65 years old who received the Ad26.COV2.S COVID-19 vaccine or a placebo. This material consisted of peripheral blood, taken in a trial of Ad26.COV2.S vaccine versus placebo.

The CDR3 coding sequence is TGTGCCAGCAGTTATGATGGGGTACGCAATGAGCAGTTCTTC. Amino acids: CASSYDGVRNEQFF. The rearrangement links TRBV6-5 to TRBJ2-1; no reliable D call. The CDR3 length is 14 residues. CDR1 is MNHEY, CDR2 SVGAGI, per germline. V shed 3 bases and J shed 6 bases, with 12 bases lying between them.